The rows below give T cell receptor beta chains drawn from one sample of a study of T cells expressing NK-cell markers. TCRdb re-called the 5' RACE reads; one entry per CDR3 protein, DNA not given. With roughly 300,000 distinct CDR3 sequences in the sample, the ten largest clones hold around 4.2%. Source material: blood T cells: a sorted CD56 or NKG2C T cell subset, CD4+ or CD8+ T cells, or bulk PBMC T cells (not recorded which). All receptors come from a woman between 18 and 69 years old in good health. CDR3s include the opening cysteine and the closing phenylalanine or tryptophan.

V gene: TRBV7-9; J gene: TRBJ1-2; CDR3 protein: CASSLESYYGYTF
V gene: TRBV18; J gene: TRBJ2-1; CDR3 protein: CASSPPGLAKRYNEQFF
V gene: TRBV6-5; J gene: TRBJ2-7; CDR3 protein: CASSLGGGSSYEQYF
V gene: TRBV6-1; J gene: TRBJ1-5; CDR3 protein: CASRAMGAVSNQPQHF
V gene: TRBV20-1; J gene: TRBJ2-7; CDR3 protein: CSQLAGRLYEQYF
V gene: TRBV27; J gene: TRBJ2-1; CDR3 protein: CASRRLDYNEQFF
V gene: TRBV6-2/TRBV6-3; J gene: TRBJ2-7; CDR3 protein: CASKGGGSSYEQYF
V gene: TRBV12-3/TRBV12-4; J gene: TRBJ2-2; CDR3 protein: CASSPTGTGNTGELFF
V gene: TRBV29-1; J gene: TRBJ2-3; CDR3 protein: CSVKEWGRATDTQYF
V gene: TRBV5-4; J gene: TRBJ1-1; CDR3 protein: CASSPKTGPNTEAFF
V gene: TRBV6-4; J gene: TRBJ1-5; CDR3 protein: CASSDGDWEGQPQHF
V gene: TRBV20-1; J gene: TRBJ1-1; CDR3 protein: CSAQPRGGRMGMNTEAFF
V gene: TRBV30; J gene: TRBJ1-2; CDR3 protein: CAWSRDSYGYTF
V gene: TRBV12-3/TRBV12-4; J gene: TRBJ1-4; CDR3 protein: CASSLAGQPNEKLFF
V gene: TRBV5-1; J gene: TRBJ2-1; CDR3 protein: CASSPKREIRNEQFF
V gene: TRBV14; J gene: TRBJ1-2; CDR3 protein: CASSQGGAFNYGYTF
V gene: TRBV7-2; J gene: TRBJ1-5; CDR3 protein: CASSLSATEKNQPQHF
V gene: TRBV7-2; J gene: TRBJ2-5; CDR3 protein: CASSFGSGETQYF
V gene: TRBV6-1; J gene: TRBJ1-6; CDR3 protein: CASNRDRTSPLHF
V gene: TRBV12-3/TRBV12-4; J gene: TRBJ1-5; CDR3 protein: CASRERGREVQPQHF
V gene: TRBV12-3/TRBV12-4; J gene: TRBJ2-5; CDR3 protein: CASRPGTLQETQYF
V gene: TRBV20-1; J gene: TRBJ2-3; CDR3 protein: CSARVYLAGTDTQYF
V gene: TRBV7-2; J gene: TRBJ2-3; CDR3 protein: CASSLSPGEGTDTQYF
V gene: TRBV6-5; J gene: TRBJ2-5; CDR3 protein: CASSVLAPGRETQYF
V gene: TRBV5-6; J gene: TRBJ2-1; CDR3 protein: CASRSTSGYNEQFF
V gene: TRBV6-2/TRBV6-3; J gene: TRBJ2-7; CDR3 protein: CASSNPPGTGVYEQYF
V gene: TRBV12-3/TRBV12-4; J gene: TRBJ2-3; CDR3 protein: CASSRPGTGPDTQYF